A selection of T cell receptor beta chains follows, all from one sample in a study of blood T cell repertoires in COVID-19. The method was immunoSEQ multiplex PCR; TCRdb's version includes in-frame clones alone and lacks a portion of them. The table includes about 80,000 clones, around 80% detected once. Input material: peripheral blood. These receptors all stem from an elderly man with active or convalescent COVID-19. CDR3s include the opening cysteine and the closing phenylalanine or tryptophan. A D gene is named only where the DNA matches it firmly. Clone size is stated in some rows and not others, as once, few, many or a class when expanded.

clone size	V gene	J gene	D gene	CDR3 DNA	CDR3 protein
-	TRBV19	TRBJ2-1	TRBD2	TGTGCCAGTAGACCGGGACTAGACTACAATGAGCAGTTCTTC	CASRPGLDYNEQFF
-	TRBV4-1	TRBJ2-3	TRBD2	TGCGCCAGCAGCCAACCCCGACTGCCGAATTGGACTAGCGGGGGGCGATATACGCAGTATTTT	CASSQPRLPNWTSGGRYTQYF
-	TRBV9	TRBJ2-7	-	TGTGCCAGCAGCGTAGAGGGGGGGAGAGAGCAGTACTTC	CASSVEGGREQYF
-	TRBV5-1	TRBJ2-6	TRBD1	TGCGCCAGCAGCTTTACAGGGGCTGGGGCCAACGTCCTGACTTTC	CASSFTGAGANVLTF
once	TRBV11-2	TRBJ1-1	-	TGTGCCAGCAGCGTCGAGGCCTATAGGAGGAACACTGAAGCTTTCTTT	CASSVEAYRRNTEAFF
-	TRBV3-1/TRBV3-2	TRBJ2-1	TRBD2	TGTGCCAGCAGCCGCCTCCCGCCGGGACTAGCAATTGGCAATGAGCAGTTCTTC	CASSRLPPGLAIGNEQFF
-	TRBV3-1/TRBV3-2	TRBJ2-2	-	TGTGCCAGCAGCCTCCGACGGGGACTCACCGGGGAGCTGTTTTTT	CASSLRRGLTGELFF
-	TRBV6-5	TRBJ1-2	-	TGTGCCAGCAGTTACGGTTCGGGACAAGGTGGCGGCTACACCTTC	CASSYGSGQGGGYTF
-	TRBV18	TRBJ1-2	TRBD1	TGTGCCAGCTCACCTTCCGGGACAGGATATGGCTACACCTTC	CASSPSGTGYGYTF
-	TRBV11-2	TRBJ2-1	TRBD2	TGTGCCAGCAGTGGCCTAGCGGGTAATGAGCAGTTCTTC	CASSGLAGNEQFF
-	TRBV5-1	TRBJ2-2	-	TGCGCCAGCAGCTTCTCGAGCGAGAACACCGGGGAGCTGTTTTTT	CASSFSSENTGELFF
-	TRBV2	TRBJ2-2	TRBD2	TGTGCCAGCAGGGGACTAGCTTCCACCGGGGAGCTGTTTTTT	CASRGLASTGELFF
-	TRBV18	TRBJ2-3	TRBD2	TGTGCCAGCTCACCAAACCTAGCGGGGTCATCAGATACGCAGTATTTT	CASSPNLAGSSDTQYF
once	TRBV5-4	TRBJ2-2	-	TGTGCCAGCAGCTTGAAAGCGGCCAACACCGGGGAGCTGTTTTTT	CASSLKAANTGELFF
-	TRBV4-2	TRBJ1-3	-	TGTGCCAGCAGCCAAGAAGCGGGGGGAGTCTCTGGAAACACCATATATTTT	CASSQEAGGVSGNTIYF
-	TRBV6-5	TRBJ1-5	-	TGTGCCAGCAGTTACGGTGGGAGGCAGCCCCAGCATTTT	CASSYGGRQPQHF
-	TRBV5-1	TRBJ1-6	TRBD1	TGCGCCAGCAGAGTCCAGGGGGGAAATAATTCACCCCTCCACTTT	CASRVQGGNNSPLHF
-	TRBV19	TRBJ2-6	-	TGTGCCAGTAGTATTACAGGAGGGGATCTACTCTCTGGGGCCAACGTCCTGACTTTC	CASSITGGDLLSGANVLTF
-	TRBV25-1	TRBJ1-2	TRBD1	TGTGCCAGCAGTTTGACAGGGGGTTATGGCTACACCTTC	CASSLTGGYGYTF
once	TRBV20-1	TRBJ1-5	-	TGCAGTGCTAGTCCCAGAGGCAATGACAATCAGCCCCAGCATTTT	CSASPRGNDNQPQHF
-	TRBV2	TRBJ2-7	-	TGTGCCAGCAGTGCCCAGGGCATCCGGGAGCAGTACTTC	CASSAQGIREQYF
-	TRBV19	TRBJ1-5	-	TGTGCCAGTAGTATCTCTGGGGCTAGCAATCAGCCCCAGCATTTT	CASSISGASNQPQHF
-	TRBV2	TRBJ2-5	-	TGTGCCAGCATGCGGGGTAGGGAGACCCAGTACTTC	CASMRGRETQYF
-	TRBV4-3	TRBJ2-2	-	TGCGCCAGCAGCCAAGTTCGAAGTACTTACACCGGGGAGCTGTTTTTT	CASSQVRSTYTGELFF
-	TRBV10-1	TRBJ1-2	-	TGCGCCAGCACCGAGTATGTGCTCAACTATGGCTACACCTTC	CASTEYVLNYGYTF
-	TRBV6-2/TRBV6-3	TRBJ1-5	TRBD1	TGTGCCAGCAGTTACTCGATAGCTCCAATTTGGGACAGGCTTAGCAATCAGCCCCAGCATTTT	CASSYSIAPIWDRLSNQPQHF
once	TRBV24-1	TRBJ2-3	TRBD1	TGTGCCACCAGTGACCGCCCGCCGGGACAGTACACAGATACGCAGTATTTT	CATSDRPPGQYTDTQYF
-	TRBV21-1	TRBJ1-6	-	TGTGCCAGCAGCAAAGAGACAGGGGGTCCACCCCTCCACTTT	CASSKETGGPPLHF
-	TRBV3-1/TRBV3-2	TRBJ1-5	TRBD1	TGTGCCAGCAGCAAAGACAGGGCCCATCGGCCCCAGCATTTT	CASSKDRAHRPQHF
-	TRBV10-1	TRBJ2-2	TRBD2	TGCGCCAGCAGTGACGAGTCCCGGGCTAGCGGGAGCATCGGGGAGCTGTTTTTT	CASSDESRASGSIGELFF
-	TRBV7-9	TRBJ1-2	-	TGTGCCAGCAGCCACCCTGGGGGGAGTGGCTACACCTTC	CASSHPGGSGYTF
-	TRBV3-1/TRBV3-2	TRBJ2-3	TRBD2	TGTGCCAGCAGCCCCTTAGCGGGGGGGCCGGATACGCAGTATTTT	CASSPLAGGPDTQYF
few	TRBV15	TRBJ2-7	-	TGTGCCACCAGCCTCGATTTGGGGAAGGGGGAGCAGTACTTC	CATSLDLGKGEQYF
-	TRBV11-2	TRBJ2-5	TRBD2	TGTGCCAGCAGCTTTAGCGGGAGGGCGGGAGAGACCCAGTACTTC	CASSFSGRAGETQYF
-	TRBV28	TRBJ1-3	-	TGTGCCAGCAGTGGGGCCGGTCAGGTCGGGGGAAACACCATATATTTT	CASSGAGQVGGNTIYF
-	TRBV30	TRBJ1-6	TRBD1	TGTGCCTGGAGGTACAGGGGGCGGGATAATTCACCCCTCCACTTT	CAWRYRGRDNSPLHF
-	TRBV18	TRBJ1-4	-	TGTGCCAGCTCACCACTCCGGGAGAACGAAAAACTGTTTTTT	CASSPLRENEKLFF